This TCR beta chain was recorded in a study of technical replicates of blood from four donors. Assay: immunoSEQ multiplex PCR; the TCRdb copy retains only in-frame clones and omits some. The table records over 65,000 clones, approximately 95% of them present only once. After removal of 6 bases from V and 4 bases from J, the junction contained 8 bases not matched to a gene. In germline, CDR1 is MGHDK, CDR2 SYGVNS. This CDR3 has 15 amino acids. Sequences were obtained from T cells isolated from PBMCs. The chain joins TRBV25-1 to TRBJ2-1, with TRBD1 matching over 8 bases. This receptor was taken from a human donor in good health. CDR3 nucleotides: TGTGCCAGCAGGGCCGGGACAGGCCCTTACAATGAGCAGTTCTTC. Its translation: CASRAGTGPYNEQFF.